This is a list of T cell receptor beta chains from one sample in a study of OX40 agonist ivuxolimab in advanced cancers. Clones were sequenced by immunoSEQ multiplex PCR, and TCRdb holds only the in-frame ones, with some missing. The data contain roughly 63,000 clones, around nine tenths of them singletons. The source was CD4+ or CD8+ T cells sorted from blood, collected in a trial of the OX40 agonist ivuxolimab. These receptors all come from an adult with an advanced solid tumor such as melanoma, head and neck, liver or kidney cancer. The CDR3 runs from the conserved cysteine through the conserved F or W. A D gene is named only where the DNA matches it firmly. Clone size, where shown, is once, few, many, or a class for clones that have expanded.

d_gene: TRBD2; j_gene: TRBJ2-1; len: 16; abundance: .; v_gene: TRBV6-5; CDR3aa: CASSYSGTSGGWEQFF; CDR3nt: TGTGCCAGCAGTTACTCGGGGACTAGCGGGGGTTGGGAGCAGTTCTTC
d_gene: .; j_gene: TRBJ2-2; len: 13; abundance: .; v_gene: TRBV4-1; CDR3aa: CASSPGGSGELFF; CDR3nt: TGCGCCAGCAGCCCTGGTGGGTCCGGGGAGCTGTTTTTT
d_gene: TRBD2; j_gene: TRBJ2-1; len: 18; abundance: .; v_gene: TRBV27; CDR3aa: CASSLFSGRARSYNEQFF; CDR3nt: TGTGCCAGCAGTTTATTTAGCGGGAGGGCCCGCTCCTACAATGAGCAGTTCTTC
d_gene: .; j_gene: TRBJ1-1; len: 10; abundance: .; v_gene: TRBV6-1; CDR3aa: CASTRTEAFF; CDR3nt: TGTGCCAGCACCCGGACTGAAGCTTTCTTT
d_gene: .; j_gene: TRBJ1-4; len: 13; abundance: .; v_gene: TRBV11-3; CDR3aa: CASTLRSSEKLFF; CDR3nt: TGTGCCAGCACCCTGAGGTCGTCGGAAAAACTGTTTTTT
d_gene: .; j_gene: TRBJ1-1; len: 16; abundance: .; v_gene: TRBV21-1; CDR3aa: CASSKGGGTGNTEAFF; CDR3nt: TGTGCCAGCAGCAAAGGTGGAGGGACAGGAAACACTGAAGCTTTCTTT
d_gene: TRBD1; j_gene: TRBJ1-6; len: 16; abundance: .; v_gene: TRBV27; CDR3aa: CASSGRQGAGNSPLHF; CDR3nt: TGTGCCAGCAGTGGCCGACAGGGGGCCGGTAATTCACCCCTCCACTTT
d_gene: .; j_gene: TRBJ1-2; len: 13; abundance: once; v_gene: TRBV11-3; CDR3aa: CASSLQAGDGYTF; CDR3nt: TGTGCCAGCAGCTTGCAGGCAGGGGATGGCTACACCTTC
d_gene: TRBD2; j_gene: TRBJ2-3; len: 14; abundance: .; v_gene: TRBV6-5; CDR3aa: CASRIAGVVDTQYF; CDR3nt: TGTGCCAGCAGGATAGCGGGAGTGGTAGATACGCAGTATTTT
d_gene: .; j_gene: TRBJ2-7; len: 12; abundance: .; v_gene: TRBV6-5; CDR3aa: CASSPQPYEQYF; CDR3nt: TGTGCCAGCAGTCCCCAACCCTACGAGCAGTACTTC
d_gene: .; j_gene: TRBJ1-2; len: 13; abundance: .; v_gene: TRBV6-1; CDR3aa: CASSEWASYGYTF; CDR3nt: TGTGCCAGCAGTGAATGGGCCTCCTATGGCTACACCTTC
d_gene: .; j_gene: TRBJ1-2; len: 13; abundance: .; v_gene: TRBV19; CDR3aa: CAGGKVGGYGYTF; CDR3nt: TGTGCCGGTGGAAAAGTCGGCGGCTATGGCTACACCTTC
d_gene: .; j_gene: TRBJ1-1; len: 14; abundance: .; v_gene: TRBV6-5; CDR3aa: CASSSLSGRAEAFF; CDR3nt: TGTGCCAGCAGTTCACTGAGTGGTAGGGCTGAAGCTTTCTTT
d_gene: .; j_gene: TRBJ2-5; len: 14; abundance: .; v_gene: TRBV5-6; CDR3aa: CASSFGTDEETQYF; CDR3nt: TGTGCCAGCAGCTTCGGAACCGACGAAGAGACCCAGTACTTC
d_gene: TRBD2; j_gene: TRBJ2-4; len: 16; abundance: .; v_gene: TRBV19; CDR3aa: CASSISGTSGRNIQYF; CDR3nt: TGTGCCAGTAGTATCTCCGGGACTAGCGGGAGAAACATTCAGTACTTC
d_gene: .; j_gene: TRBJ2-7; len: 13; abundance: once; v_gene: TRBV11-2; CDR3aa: CASSPGSSYEQYF; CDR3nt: TGTGCCAGCAGCCCAGGATCCTCCTACGAGCAGTACTTC
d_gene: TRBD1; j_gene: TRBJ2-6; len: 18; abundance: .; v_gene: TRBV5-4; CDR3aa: CASSSPGRGRSGANVLTF; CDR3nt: TGTGCCAGCAGCTCGCCTGGCAGGGGGCGGTCTGGGGCCAACGTCCTGACTTTC
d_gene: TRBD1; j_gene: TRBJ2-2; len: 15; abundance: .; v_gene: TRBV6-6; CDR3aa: CASSKTGADTGELFF; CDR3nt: TGTGCCAGCAGCAAGACAGGGGCGGACACCGGGGAGCTGTTTTTT
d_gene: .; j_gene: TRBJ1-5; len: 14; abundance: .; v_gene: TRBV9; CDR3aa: CASSPEGEDTPQHF; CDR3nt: TGTGCCAGCAGCCCAGAGGGAGAGGATACGCCCCAGCATTTT
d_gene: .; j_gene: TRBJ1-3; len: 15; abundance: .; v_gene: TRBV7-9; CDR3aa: CASSPSGGPINTIYF; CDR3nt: TGTGCCAGCAGCCCATCCGGGGGGCCAATAAACACCATATATTTT
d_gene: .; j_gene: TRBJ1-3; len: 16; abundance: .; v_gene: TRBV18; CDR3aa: CASSSEVVVSGNTIYF; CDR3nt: TGTGCCAGCTCGTCCGAAGTCGTTGTATCTGGAAACACCATATATTTT
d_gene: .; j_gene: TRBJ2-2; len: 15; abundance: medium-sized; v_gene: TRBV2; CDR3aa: CASSQLTGNTGELFF; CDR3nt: TGTGCCAGCAGTCAACTGACAGGGAACACCGGGGAGCTGTTTTTT
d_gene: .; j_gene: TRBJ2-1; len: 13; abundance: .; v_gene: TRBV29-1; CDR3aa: CSVRESLHNEQFF; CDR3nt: TGCAGCGTAAGGGAGTCTTTACACAATGAGCAGTTCTTC
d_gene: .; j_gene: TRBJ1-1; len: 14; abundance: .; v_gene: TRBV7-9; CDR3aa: CASRSQGRNTEAFF; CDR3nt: TGTGCCAGCAGGTCACAAGGACGGAACACTGAAGCTTTCTTT
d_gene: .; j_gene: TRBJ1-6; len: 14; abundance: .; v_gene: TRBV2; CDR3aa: CASSEDYGNSPLHF; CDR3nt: TGTGCCAGCAGTGAGGACTATGGGAATTCACCCCTCCACTTT
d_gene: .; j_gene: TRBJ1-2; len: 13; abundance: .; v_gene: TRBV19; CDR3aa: CASSAGAREGYTF; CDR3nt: TGTGCCAGTAGCGCAGGGGCCCGAGAAGGCTACACCTTC
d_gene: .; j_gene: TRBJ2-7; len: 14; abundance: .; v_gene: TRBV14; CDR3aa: CASSQGQVYYEQYF; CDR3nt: TGTGCCAGCAGCCAAGGACAGGTTTACTACGAGCAGTACTTC
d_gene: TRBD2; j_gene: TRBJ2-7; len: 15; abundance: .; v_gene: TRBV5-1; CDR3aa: CASSLGGAGLYEQYF; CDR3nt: TGCGCCAGCAGCTTGGGTGGAGCGGGGCTCTACGAGCAGTACTTC